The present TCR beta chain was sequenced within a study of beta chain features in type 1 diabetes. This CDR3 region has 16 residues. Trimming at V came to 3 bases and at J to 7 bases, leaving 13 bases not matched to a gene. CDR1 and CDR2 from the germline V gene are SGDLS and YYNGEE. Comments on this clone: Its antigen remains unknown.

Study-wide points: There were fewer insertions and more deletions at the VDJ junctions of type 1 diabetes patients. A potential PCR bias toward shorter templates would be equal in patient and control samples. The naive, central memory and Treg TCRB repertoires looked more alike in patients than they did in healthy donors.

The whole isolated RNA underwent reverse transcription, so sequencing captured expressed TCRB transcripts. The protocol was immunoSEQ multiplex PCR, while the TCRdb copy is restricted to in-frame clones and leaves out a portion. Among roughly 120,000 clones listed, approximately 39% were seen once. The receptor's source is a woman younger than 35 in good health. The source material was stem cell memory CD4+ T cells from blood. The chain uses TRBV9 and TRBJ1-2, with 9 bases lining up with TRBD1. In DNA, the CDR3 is TGTGCCAGCAGCGCTTTAGGGGGACAGGGTGTAGTTGGCTACACCTTC. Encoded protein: CASSALGGQGVVGYTF.